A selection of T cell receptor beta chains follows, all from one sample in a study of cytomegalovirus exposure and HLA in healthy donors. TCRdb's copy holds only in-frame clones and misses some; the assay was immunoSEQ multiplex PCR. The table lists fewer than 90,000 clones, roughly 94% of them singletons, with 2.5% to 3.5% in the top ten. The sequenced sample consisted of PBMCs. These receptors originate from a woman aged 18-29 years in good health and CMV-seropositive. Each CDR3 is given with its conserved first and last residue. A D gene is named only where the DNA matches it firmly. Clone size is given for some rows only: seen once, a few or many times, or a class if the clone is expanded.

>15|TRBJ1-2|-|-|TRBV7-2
CASSLDAARYYGYTF
TGTGCCAGCAGCTTAGATGCCGCCAGGTACTATGGCTACACCTTC
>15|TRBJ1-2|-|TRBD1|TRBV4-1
CASSHADRDRQGYTF
TGCGCCAGCAGCCATGCAGACAGGGACAGGCAAGGCTACACCTTC
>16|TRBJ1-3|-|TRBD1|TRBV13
CASSSPNRDSRNTIYF
TGTGCCAGCAGCTCCCCCAACCGGGACAGCCGAAACACCATATATTTT
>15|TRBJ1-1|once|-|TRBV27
CASSLGRPGGTEAFF
TGTGCCAGCAGTTTAGGGAGGCCGGGCGGCACTGAAGCTTTCTTT
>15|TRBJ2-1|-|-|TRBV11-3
CASSWGVSASNEQFF
TGTGCCAGCAGCTGGGGGGTTTCGGCTTCGAATGAGCAGTTCTTC
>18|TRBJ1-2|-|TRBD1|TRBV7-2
CASSLGRRAGQGNYGYTF
TGTGCCAGCAGCTTAGGAAGAAGGGCGGGACAGGGGAACTATGGCTACACCTTC
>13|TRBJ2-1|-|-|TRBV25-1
CASSEYFGSEQFF
TGTGCCAGCAGTGAATATTTCGGTAGTGAGCAGTTCTTC
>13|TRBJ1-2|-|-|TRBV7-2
CASSPRDYYGYTF
TGTGCCAGCAGCCCTCGGGACTACTATGGCTACACCTTC
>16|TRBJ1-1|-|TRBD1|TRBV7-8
CASSWGLGTGNTEAFF
TGTGCCAGCAGCTGGGGCCTAGGGACAGGAAACACTGAAGCTTTCTTT
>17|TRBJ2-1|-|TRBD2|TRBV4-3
CASSQELAGAYYNEQFF
TGCGCCAGCAGCCAAGAACTAGCGGGGGCTTATTACAATGAGCAGTTCTTC
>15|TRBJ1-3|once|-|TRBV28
CASSPGQFSGNTIYF
TGTGCCAGCAGCCCCGGACAATTCTCTGGAAACACCATATATTTT
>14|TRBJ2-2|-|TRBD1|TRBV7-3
CASRTGANTGELFF
TGTGCCAGCCGGACAGGCGCGAACACCGGGGAGCTGTTTTTT
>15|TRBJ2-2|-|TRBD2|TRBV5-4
CASSPGLAYTGELFF
TGTGCCAGCAGCCCGGGACTAGCTTACACCGGGGAGCTGTTTTTT
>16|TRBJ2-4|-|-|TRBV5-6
CASSLAVQLAKNIQYF
TGTGCCAGCAGCTTGGCGGTGCAATTAGCCAAAAACATTCAGTACTTC
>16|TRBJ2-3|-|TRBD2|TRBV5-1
CASSLGGRASTDTQYF
TGCGCCAGCAGCTTGGGGGGGAGGGCCAGCACAGATACGCAGTATTTT
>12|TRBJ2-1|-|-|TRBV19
CASGDYYNEQFF
TGTGCCAGTGGCGACTATTACAATGAGCAGTTCTTC
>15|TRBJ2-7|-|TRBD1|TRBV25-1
CASSDRGQGVEEQYF
TGTGCCAGCAGTGATCGGGGACAGGGTGTTGAGGAGCAGTACTTC
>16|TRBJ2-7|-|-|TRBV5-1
CASSFTGPRGSTEQYF
TGCGCCAGCAGCTTCACCGGTCCAAGGGGTAGTACCGAGCAGTACTTC
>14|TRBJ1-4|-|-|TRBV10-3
CAINEPGLNEKLFF
TGTGCCATCAACGAACCGGGACTTAATGAAAAACTGTTTTTT
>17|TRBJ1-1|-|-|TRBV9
CASSVGVGVGPNTEAFF
TGTGCCAGCAGCGTAGGAGTCGGGGTAGGACCGAACACTGAAGCTTTCTTT
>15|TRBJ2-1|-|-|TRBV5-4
CASSLSKKPYNEQFF
TGTGCCAGCAGCTTGAGCAAGAAGCCCTACAATGAGCAGTTCTTC
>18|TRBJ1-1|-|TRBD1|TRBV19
CASSFSTGQGLVNTEAFF
TGTGCCAGTAGTTTTTCGACGGGACAGGGTCTCGTGAACACTGAAGCTTTCTTT
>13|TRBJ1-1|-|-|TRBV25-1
CASSVQQGTEAFF
TGTGCCAGCAGTGTCCAACAGGGTACCGAAGCTTTCTTT
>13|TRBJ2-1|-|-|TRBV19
CASTWGAYNEQFF
TGTGCCAGTACATGGGGCGCCTACAATGAGCAGTTCTTC
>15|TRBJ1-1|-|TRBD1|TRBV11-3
CASSLVAGGNTEAFF
TGTGCCAGCAGCTTAGTGGCAGGGGGTAACACTGAAGCTTTCTTT
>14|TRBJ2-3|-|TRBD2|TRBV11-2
CASSLGLVTDTQYF
TGTGCCAGCAGCCTCGGACTAGTCACAGATACGCAGTATTTT
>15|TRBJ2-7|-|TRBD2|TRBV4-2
CASSHGAGETYEQYF
TGTGCCAGCAGCCATGGAGCGGGAGAAACATACGAGCAGTACTTC
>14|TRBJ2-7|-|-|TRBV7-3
CASSASGSSYEQYF
TGTGCCAGCAGCGCCTCGGGGAGCTCCTACGAGCAGTACTTC
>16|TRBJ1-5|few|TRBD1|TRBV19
CASSLPDRGEGQPQHF
TGTGCCAGTAGTTTACCGGACAGGGGGGAAGGACAGCCCCAGCATTTT
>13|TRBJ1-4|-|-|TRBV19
CASSRSIGGKLFF
TGTGCCAGTAGTAGGTCGATAGGCGGAAAACTGTTTTTT
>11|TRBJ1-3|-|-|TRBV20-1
CSAGTGNTIYF
TGCAGTGCCGGGACAGGAAACACCATATATTTT